This is a list of T cell receptor beta chains from one sample in a study of blood T cell repertoires in COVID-19. Sequencing was performed with immunoSEQ multiplex PCR; in TCRdb, only in-frame clones are kept and a portion is missing. The sample records about 300,000 clones, around four fifths being singletons. Sequenced input: peripheral blood. The source is a woman aged 45-60 years with acute or convalescent COVID-19. The CDR3 runs from the conserved cysteine through the conserved F or W. The D gene is left open where the match is weak. Clone size is not always given. Where it is, it says once, few, many or a class for expanded clones.

TRBD2,-,TRBV7-2,TRBJ2-3,TGTGCCAGCAGCTTAGGAGCGGGGGGAGCGACAGATACGCAGTATTTT,CASSLGAGGATDTQYF
TRBD2,-,TRBV5-4,TRBJ2-5,TGTGCCAGCAGCGTTCCGGGACTAGTCGAAGAGACCCAGTACTTC,CASSVPGLVEETQYF
TRBD2,-,TRBV10-3,TRBJ2-5,TGTGCCACCACCACCGGGGAGGGGTACCAAGAGACCCAGTACTTC,CATTTGEGYQETQYF
TRBD1,-,TRBV2,TRBJ2-1,TGTGCCAGCAGGGGACAGAACAATGAGCAGTTCTTC,CASRGQNNEQFF
TRBD1,-,TRBV24-1,TRBJ1-5,TGTGCCACCAGTGAATCCGGGACAGGGGGCAATCAGCCCCAGCATTTT,CATSESGTGGNQPQHF
-,once,TRBV5-4,TRBJ2-4,TGTGCCAGCAGCCCCAGGGAGGAGGCCAAAAACATTCAGTACTTC,CASSPREEAKNIQYF
TRBD1,-,TRBV27,TRBJ1-5,TGTGCCAGCAGTTGGGGGACAGGGATGGAGCCCCAGCATTTT,CASSWGTGMEPQHF
TRBD2,-,TRBV5-6,TRBJ2-3,TGTGCCAGCAGCTTGGTGGCGGGAGGAACAGATACGCAGTATTTT,CASSLVAGGTDTQYF
TRBD2,few,TRBV11-2,TRBJ2-3,TGTGCCAGCAGCTTAGAGACTAGCGCATACTACGGCGATACGCAGTATTTT,CASSLETSAYYGDTQYF
TRBD1,-,TRBV6-2/TRBV6-3,TRBJ2-2,TGTGCCAGCAGTCCACCGGGACAGTCGAACACCGGGGAGCTGTTTTTT,CASSPPGQSNTGELFF
-,-,TRBV12-5,TRBJ1-2,TGTGCTAGTGCCTCACAGGGATGGGGCTACACCTTC,CASASQGWGYTF
TRBD1,-,TRBV7-2,TRBJ2-3,TGTGCCAGCAGCTCGGACAGGGCGGGCACAGATACGCAGTATTTT,CASSSDRAGTDTQYF
-,-,TRBV6-2/TRBV6-3,TRBJ2-1,TGTGCCAGCAGTTACCCCCGGTTGAGAAATGAGCAGTTCTTC,CASSYPRLRNEQFF
TRBD1,few,TRBV5-6,TRBJ1-1,TGTGCCAGCAGCTTGACAGGGGCCCGTGAAGCTTTCTTT,CASSLTGAREAFF
-,once,TRBV7-8,TRBJ2-3,TGTGCCAGCAGCCCACAGGATCCAGGAAGGGCAGATACGCAGTATTTT,CASSPQDPGRADTQYF
TRBD1,-,TRBV24-1,TRBJ1-5,TGTGCCACCAGTGATTCCCGGACAGGGAGCAATCAGCCCCAGCATTTT,CATSDSRTGSNQPQHF
-,-,TRBV6-5,TRBJ2-5,TGTGCCAGCAGTTATTGGGACTCAGGGTACCAAGAGACCCAGTACTTC,CASSYWDSGYQETQYF
TRBD2,-,TRBV6-4,TRBJ2-2,TGTGCCAGCAGTTTTACTAGCGGGGGTGACGCGAACACCGGGGAGCTGTTTTTT,CASSFTSGGDANTGELFF
-,-,TRBV4-1,TRBJ1-5,TGCGCCAGCAGCCGGATGGGGGGGCCGGGTCAGCCCCAGCATTTT,CASSRMGGPGQPQHF
TRBD2,-,TRBV20-1,TRBJ2-1,TGCAGTGCTAGTTCTCTAGCGGGAGTCTTCGATGAGCAGTTCTTC,CSASSLAGVFDEQFF
-,-,TRBV12-3/TRBV12-4,TRBJ1-2,TGTGCCAGCAGCGACAGCTATGGCTACACCTTC,CASSDSYGYTF
-,once,TRBV5-1,TRBJ1-5,TGCGCCAGCAGCTTGGAACAGGGAGATTATCAGCCCCAGCATTTT,CASSLEQGDYQPQHF
-,-,TRBV24-1,TRBJ1-5,TGTGCCACCACAACTCCTTCTAAGTGCCCTCAGCCCCAGCATTTT,CATTTPSKCPQPQHF
-,-,TRBV7-2,TRBJ2-6,TGTGCCAGCAGCCCCCTCGGAGCTGGGGCCAACGTCCTGACTTTC,CASSPLGAGANVLTF
TRBD1,-,TRBV6-4,TRBJ2-2,TGTGCCAGCAGTAAGACAGGGACCGGGGAGCTGTTTTTT,CASSKTGTGELFF
TRBD1,once,TRBV19,TRBJ1-1,TGTGCCAGTAGCGACAGGGGTCTGAACACTGAAGCTTTCTTT,CASSDRGLNTEAFF
-,-,TRBV20-1,TRBJ1-2,TGCAGTGCCTGGACTGGAGGCTACACCTTC,CSAWTGGYTF
-,-,TRBV5-6,TRBJ1-1,TGTGCCAGCAGCTTGACGAGTTCCACTGAAGCTTTCTTT,CASSLTSSTEAFF
TRBD1,-,TRBV28,TRBJ1-5,TGTGCCAGCAGGGGAGACAGGGGGCTTAGCAATCAGCCCCAGCATTTT,CASRGDRGLSNQPQHF
-,-,TRBV12-3/TRBV12-4,TRBJ1-2,TGTGCCAGCAGTTGGGCGGGGGGCGGCTACACCTTC,CASSWAGGGYTF
-,-,TRBV12-5,TRBJ1-4,TGTGCTAGTGGTTTGGTACAGGGAACTAATGAAAAACTGTTTTTT,CASGLVQGTNEKLFF
-,-,TRBV5-1,TRBJ2-5,TGCGCCAGCAGCTCATCGACAGATCAAGAGACCCAGTACTTC,CASSSSTDQETQYF
TRBD1,-,TRBV27,TRBJ1-1,TGTGCCAGCAGTTTATTATGGGACAGGGGAACTGAAGCTTTCTTT,CASSLLWDRGTEAFF
TRBD2,-,TRBV9,TRBJ2-1,TGTGCCAGCAGCGCCGGGACTAGCAGTTGGGATGAGCAGTTCTTC,CASSAGTSSWDEQFF
-,-,TRBV29-1,TRBJ2-3,TGCAGCGTTGCAGTAGATACGCAGTATTTT,CSVAVDTQYF
-,-,TRBV3-1/TRBV3-2,TRBJ1-1,TGTGCCAGCAGCCAACAGGGAATTAGTACTGCTGAAGCTTTCTTT,CASSQQGISTAEAFF
TRBD2,few,TRBV10-3,TRBJ2-2,TGTGCCATCAAGAAAAATCTAGCGGAGGTCACCGGGGAGCTGTTTTTT,CAIKKNLAEVTGELFF
-,-,TRBV12-3/TRBV12-4,TRBJ2-1,TGTGCCAGCAGTCCTGACAGGCGAGTGTTGAAGTTCTTC,CASSPDRRVLKFF
-,-,TRBV25-1,TRBJ2-3,TGTGCCACCTCCGGGGGACCCACAGATACGCAGTATTTT,CATSGGPTDTQYF
-,-,TRBV3-1/TRBV3-2,TRBJ2-5,TGTGCCAGCAGCCCTCCAGGGGTCGAGACCCAGTACTTC,CASSPPGVETQYF
-,-,TRBV11-2,TRBJ2-7,TGTGCCAGCAGCTTAGGGGGCAGTGCCTACGAGCAGTACTTC,CASSLGGSAYEQYF
-,-,TRBV2,TRBJ1-2,TGTGCCAGCAGTGAGGTAGCCAAGACCTTC,CASSEVAKTF
-,few,TRBV2,TRBJ1-2,TGTGCCAGCAGTGAAGTTGTGGGGCGGGGCTACACCTTC,CASSEVVGRGYTF
TRBD1,-,TRBV7-2,TRBJ2-1,TGTGCCAGCAGTATACAGGGGGCGCTCAATGAGCAGTTCTTC,CASSIQGALNEQFF
TRBD1,few,TRBV27,TRBJ2-7,TGTGCCAGCCGAAGGACAGGGGCTGGGGAGCAGTACTTC,CASRRTGAGEQYF
-,-,TRBV25-1,TRBJ1-2,TGTGCCAGCAGTGAACGGGAGCTGTATGGCTACACCTTC,CASSERELYGYTF
-,-,TRBV7-3,TRBJ1-6,TGTGCCAGCAGCTCAGGGGATAATTCACCCCTCCACTTT,CASSSGDNSPLHF
-,-,TRBV5-1,TRBJ2-1,TGCGCCAGCAGCTTCTCGGAGGTTGAGCAGTTCTTC,CASSFSEVEQFF
-,-,TRBV29-1,TRBJ1-4,TGCAGCGCAGAGGGGAGCGGGGATGAAAAACTGTTTTTT,CSAEGSGDEKLFF
TRBD1,-,TRBV6-5,TRBJ1-1,TGTGCCAGCAGTTTCCAGGGGGTGAACACTGAAGCTTTCTTT,CASSFQGVNTEAFF
TRBD1,-,TRBV7-8,TRBJ1-1,TGTGCCAGCAGATCCGACAGGGCTGGGACTGAAGCTTTCTTT,CASRSDRAGTEAFF
TRBD1,-,TRBV30,TRBJ2-3,TGTGCCTGGAGTTACAGGGGAGATACGCAGTATTTT,CAWSYRGDTQYF
-,-,TRBV19,TRBJ1-5,TGTGCCAGTAGTGACGGGACTCCTTATAGCAATCAGCCCCAGCATTTT,CASSDGTPYSNQPQHF
-,few,TRBV4-1,TRBJ2-2,TGCGCCAGCAGCCAAGGGAGAGTGAGTACCGGGGAGCTGTTTTTT,CASSQGRVSTGELFF
TRBD1,-,TRBV30,TRBJ1-1,TGTGCCTGGAGTGTACTGGAGGGGGCCCCAGCTTTCTTT,CAWSVLEGAPAFF
-,few,TRBV29-1,TRBJ1-2,TGCAGCGTTAGCACAGAAGCTAACTATGGCTACACCTTC,CSVSTEANYGYTF
-,-,TRBV30,TRBJ2-2,TGTGCCTGGCTTTTGGGCCGGCGGGAGCTGTTTTTT,CAWLLGRRELFF